These T cell receptor beta chains were read from a single sample in a study of cytomegalovirus exposure and HLA in healthy donors. Sequencing used immunoSEQ multiplex PCR; TCRdb keeps in-frame clones, though not all of them. The sample consists of some 130,000 clones, around 70% of them appearing once. Specimen: PBMCs. The receptor source for this set is a man younger than 40 in good health and CMV-seropositive. The CDR3 runs from the conserved cysteine through the conserved F or W. The D gene is left open where the match is weak. Where a row states a size, it is once, few, many or the class of an expanded clone; other rows omit it.

size,D,J,V,DNA,CDR3
NA,TRBD1,TRBJ1-1,TRBV5-6,TGTGCCAGCAGCTGGCGACAGGGTTGGGGGAACACTGAAGCTTTCTTT,CASSWRQGWGNTEAFF
NA,NA,TRBJ2-1,TRBV5-1,TGCGCCAGCTCCACAGGAGTCAATGAGCAGTTCTTC,CASSTGVNEQFF
NA,TRBD1,TRBJ1-1,TRBV7-2,TGTGCCAGCAGCTCTGGACAGGCGCTAGGAGCTTTCTTT,CASSSGQALGAFF
few,TRBD1,TRBJ2-7,TRBV28,TGTGCCAGCAGCCCGACAGGGCCACCCTACGAGCAGTACTTC,CASSPTGPPYEQYF
NA,TRBD1,TRBJ1-5,TRBV27,TGTGCCAGCAGTGAGGGACAGGGGACAAATCAGCCCCAGCATTTT,CASSEGQGTNQPQHF
NA,NA,TRBJ2-7,TRBV11-2,TGTGCCAGCAGCTTAGGTATTTACGAGCAGTACTTC,CASSLGIYEQYF
NA,NA,TRBJ1-4,TRBV5-6,TGTGCCAGCAGCTTGGGGGGGGGAGAAAAACTGTTTTTT,CASSLGGGEKLFF
NA,NA,TRBJ1-2,TRBV7-9,TGTTCCAGCAGGGGCGGATCGGGGGATGGCTACACCTTC,CSSRGGSGDGYTF
NA,NA,TRBJ2-5,TRBV5-5,TGTGCCAGCAGCCGAAGTTATTGGGAGATACGGGAGACCCAGTACTTC,CASSRSYWEIRETQYF
once,NA,TRBJ2-7,TRBV5-1,TGCGCCAGCAGCTTCTTGACTCCTTACGAGCAGTACTTC,CASSFLTPYEQYF
NA,TRBD2,TRBJ2-2,TRBV7-3,TGTGCCAGCAGAGGACTAGCGGGAGACACCGGGGAGCTGTTTTTT,CASRGLAGDTGELFF
NA,NA,TRBJ2-7,TRBV7-9,TGTGCCAGCAGCGCGCTCTCGAGCTCCTACGAGCAGTACTTC,CASSALSSSYEQYF
once,NA,TRBJ2-2,TRBV11-1,TGTGCCAGCAGCCCCCGCGTGGGGCCCGGGGAGCTGTTTTTT,CASSPRVGPGELFF
NA,TRBD1,TRBJ1-1,TRBV6-1,TGTGCCAGCGACAGGGCCGTGGGATACACTGAAGCTTTCTTT,CASDRAVGYTEAFF
few,NA,TRBJ2-7,TRBV7-6,TGTGCCAGCAGCTTAGCGATTGGGGGGACTGGGTACGAGCAGTACTTC,CASSLAIGGTGYEQYF
few,NA,TRBJ2-7,TRBV20-1,TGCAGTGCCGGAGCATTTTCCGAGCAGTACTTC,CSAGAFSEQYF
NA,NA,TRBJ1-3,TRBV13,TGTGCCAGCAGCCGGATAGGAGCCTACTCTGGAAACACCATATATTTT,CASSRIGAYSGNTIYF
NA,NA,TRBJ1-5,TRBV6-1,TGTGCCAGCAGTGTTTCAGGGTTACAGCCCCAGCATTTT,CASSVSGLQPQHF
NA,TRBD1,TRBJ2-3,TRBV11-2,TGTGCCAGCAGCCCATTGACAGGGGATTTGGATACGCAGTATTTT,CASSPLTGDLDTQYF
NA,TRBD2,TRBJ2-1,TRBV7-6,TGTGCCAGCAGCTGGGGAGGGCCTTACAATGAGCAGTTCTTC,CASSWGGPYNEQFF
NA,NA,TRBJ2-5,TRBV9,TGTGCCAGCAGCGTAGGAGGAGGACCCCAAGAGACCCAGTACTTC,CASSVGGGPQETQYF
NA,TRBD2,TRBJ2-7,TRBV10-1,TGCGCCAGCAGTGAGGTACTAGCGGGATCCGAGCAGTACTTC,CASSEVLAGSEQYF
NA,NA,TRBJ2-2,TRBV7-6,TGTGCCAGCAGCTTAAGTGGAGGGCGAAGCACCGGGGAGCTGTTTTTT,CASSLSGGRSTGELFF
NA,TRBD1,TRBJ2-3,TRBV7-9,TGTGCCAGCAGCCCGGGACAGTTCGGTTTGGATACGCAGTATTTT,CASSPGQFGLDTQYF
NA,NA,TRBJ2-7,TRBV5-1,TGCGCCAGCAGCTCACAGGGTGCTTCCTACGAGCAGTACTTC,CASSSQGASYEQYF
NA,NA,TRBJ2-3,TRBV29-1,TGCAGCGTTGAAGGGGGAGTAAAGTTGAGCACAGATACGCAGTATTTT,CSVEGGVKLSTDTQYF
NA,TRBD2,TRBJ2-1,TRBV5-1,TGCGCCAGCAGACTAGCGGGAGGTTCCTACAATGAGCAGTTCTTC,CASRLAGGSYNEQFF
once,TRBD2,TRBJ2-5,TRBV10-2,TGCGCCAGCAGTGAACCGGGACTAGCCCGTCAGACCCAGTACTTC,CASSEPGLARQTQYF